A single sample is the source of the 23 T cell receptor beta chains below, sequenced in a study of response to subunit inactivated influenza vaccine. TCRdb itself ran the RT-PCR reads through MiXCR, one entry per CDR3 protein. Among about 480,000 distinct CDR3 sequences listed, approximately 13% were seen once. The input for sequencing was PBMCs from blood, taken around seven weeks after vaccination. Source of these receptors: a man in his fifties who received an inactivated influenza vaccine.

The gene calls are TRBV12-3 or TRBV12-4 and TRBJ1-2; TRBD1 agrees at 7 bases. This CDR3 has 16 residues. V lost 5 bases and J lost 2; bases outside the gene matches: 11. The CDR3 spells CASSPRDSSTNYGYTF. DNA of the CDR3: TGTGCCAGCAGTCCGAGGGACAGTTCAACCAACTATGGCTACACCTTC.

This clonotype was seen only a few times. The CDR3 region is CATSRGADTQYF. The CDR3 DNA reads as TGTGCCACCAGCAGAGGGGCGGATACGCAGTATTTT. The chain links TRBV15 to TRBJ2-3; no reliable D call. Between the trimmed V and J ends, which lost 1 base and 6 bases, there was a span of 5 bases. The CDR3 loop spans 12 amino acids. Per the germline V gene, CDR1 is LNHNV and CDR2 is YYDKDF (reference sequence).

This clonotype was counted at least ten times. V is TRBV29-1 and J is TRBJ2-1, with unresolved D. V lost 2 bases to trimming and J lost 4 bases, with 15 bases between them. This CDR3 is 15 amino acids long. Germline lookup yields CDR1 SQVTM and CDR2 ANQGSEA. This CDR3 reads CSVESPESSYNEQFF. The CDR3 DNA follows: TGCAGCGTTGAAAGTCCAGAATCCTCTTACAATGAGCAGTTCTTC.

This clonotype showed up just a few times. This sequence joins TRBV5-1 and TRBJ2-5; D gene unclear. Germline V gene lookup returns CDR1 SGHRS and CDR2 YFSETQ. The V gene lost 5 bases and the J gene lost 8 bases, with 13 bases spanning the gap. The CDR3 covers 12 residues. The CDR3 loop is CASSPDTTTQYF. DNA of the CDR3: TGCGCCAGCAGTCCTGACACTACAACCCAGTACTTC.

The V and J genes are TRBV3-1 and TRBJ2-3; D remains ambiguous. The length of the CDR3 is 15 residues. CDR1 and CDR2 (germline): LGHDT, YNNKEL (reference sequence). V lost 4 bases and J lost 4, with 15 bases in between. CDR3 in amino acids: CASSPHSARADTQYF. The CDR3 DNA follows: TGTGCCAGCAGCCCCCACTCGGCTCGGGCAGATACGCAGTATTTT.

There are many counts of this clonotype. V is TRBV11-2 and J is TRBJ2-7; D gene uncertain. The CDR3 is 13 amino acids. Trimming cost V 5 bases and J 2 bases, with 10 bases left between them. Germline lookup yields CDR1 SGHAT and CDR2 FQNNGV. In nucleotides, the CDR3 is TGTGCCAGCAGCCGAGATTCTCCCTACGAGCAGTACTTC. Protein: CASSRDSPYEQYF.

The chain is built from TRBV7-9 and TRBJ2-7; 9 bases are shared with TRBD1. This CDR3 is built from 16 residues. The germline gives CDR1 SEHNR, CDR2 FQNEAQ (reference sequence). V gave up 3 bases and J gave up 0 bases; unmatched junction bases: 6. The DNA for the CDR3 is TGTGCCAGCAGCTTCCCGGGACAGGGTCTCTCCTACGAGCAGTACTTC. Protein product: CASSFPGQGLSYEQYF.

The chain recombines TRBV7-9 with TRBJ2-5; tentative D call: TRBD2 (5 bases). The CDR3 is 13 amino acids. The ends were cut back, 3 bases at V and 1 base at J, with 6 bases in the middle. Germline V gene lookup returns CDR1 SEHNR and CDR2 FQNEAQ (reference sequence). The CDR3 nucleotides are TGTGCCAGCAGCTTCACTAGCCAAGAGACCCAGTACTTC. This sequence encodes CASSFTSQETQYF. Full variable domain (remainder filled in from reference TRBV7-9 and TRBJ2-5): DTGVSQNPRHKITKRGQNVTFRCDPISEHNRLYWYRQTLGQGPEFLTYFQNEAQLEKSRLLSDRFSAERPKGSFSTLEIQRTEQGDSAMYLCASSFTSQETQYFGPGTRLLVL.

This clonotype was observed many times. The chain is built from TRBV7-9 and TRBJ1-4; TRBD1 matches at 10 bases. With 5 bases clipped from V and 8 bases from J, the junction kept 8 bases outside the gene matches. CDR3 length: 15 amino acids. Germline CDR1 SEHNR, CDR2 FQNEAQ (reference sequence). The CDR3 region is CASSQWTGGEEKLFF. The DNA for the CDR3 is TGTGCCAGCAGCCAATGGACAGGGGGAGAGGAAAAACTGTTTTTT.

The chain has TRBV2 and TRBJ1-1; D gene uncertain. CDR1 SNHLY and CDR2 FYNNEI come from the germline V gene. The CDR3 has 13 amino acids. V was shortened by 10 bases and J by 1 base, with 13 bases between the two germline ends. The CDR3 here is CATVYGRNTEAFF. As DNA, the CDR3 is TGTGCCACCGTATACGGAAGGAACACTGAAGCTTTCTTT.

This rearrangement joins TRBV20-1 to TRBJ2-1; D may match TRBD1 or TRBD2 (5 bases each). CDR1 DFQATT and CDR2 SNEGSKA come from the germline V gene (reference sequence). The CDR3 length is 13 residues. Trimming shortened V by 6 bases and J by 7 bases, and 16 bases separated the two germline ends. The CDR3 DNA reads TGCAGTGCAGACGGGACCCCTCGGAATGAGCAGTTCTTC. Protein product: CSADGTPRNEQFF.

This clonotype was seen repeatedly, ten times or more. The V and J genes are TRBV29-1 and TRBJ2-5; D not resolved. Germline V lookup: CDR1 SQVTM, CDR2 ANQGSEA. The CDR3 loop spans 14 amino acids. Between the trimmed V and J ends, which lost 0 bases and 5 bases, there was a span of 13 bases. The CDR3 spells CSVEDQGFGETQYF. For the CDR3, the DNA is TGCAGCGTTGAAGATCAAGGTTTCGGGGAGACCCAGTACTTC.

This clonotype appeared many times. The chain links TRBV7-2 to TRBJ1-2, with a possible D match to TRBD1 (5 bases). V was cut by 5 bases and J by 3 bases, with 13 bases left in between. Germline loops: CDR1 SGHTA, CDR2 FQGNSA. This CDR3 contains 14 residues. CDR3 sequence reads: CASSPAVGDYGYTF. CDR3 nucleotides: TGTGCCAGCAGCCCAGCTGTAGGGGACTATGGCTACACCTTC.

This clonotype came up a few times. The CDR3 here is CASRLGGEQFF. DNA for the CDR3: TGTGCCAGCAGACTCGGGGGTGAGCAGTTCTTC. The chain links TRBV7-9 to TRBJ2-1, with D maybe TRBD2 (6 bases). Looked up from germline, CDR1 is SEHNR and CDR2 is FQNEAQ (reference sequence). The CDR3 spans 11 residues. V lost 6 bases, J lost 9 bases, and 9 bases lay in between.

This clonotype was detected a few times. The rearrangement uses TRBV12-3 or TRBV12-4 and TRBJ2-7; D possibly corresponds to TRBD2 (6 bases). The CDR3 covers 15 residues. V was clipped by 4 bases and J by 2 bases, with 15 bases between them. The CDR3 loop reads CASSSPAGMTYEQYF. In DNA, the CDR3 is TGTGCCAGCAGTTCCCCCGCGGGGATGACCTACGAGCAGTACTTC.

This clonotype was found many times. The rearrangement uses TRBV20-1 and TRBJ2-7; D may be TRBD1 or TRBD2 (5 bases each). The CDR3 has 13 amino acids. Looked up from germline, CDR1 is DFQATT and CDR2 is SNEGSKA (reference sequence). V lost 6 bases and J lost 0, with 12 bases in between. CDR3 residues: CSAGTDGSYEQYF. The CDR3, as DNA: TGCAGTGCGGGGACGGACGGCTCCTACGAGCAGTACTTC.

This clonotype turned up a few times. This chain connects TRBV20-1 to TRBJ2-3, with 10 bases that match TRBD1. This CDR3 is built from 15 residues. The V and J ends lost 4 bases and 2 bases, in that order; junction bases with no gene match: 6. Germline V gene data show CDR1 as DFQATT and CDR2 as SNEGSKA (reference sequence). CDR3 DNA: TGCAGTGCTACAACGGACAGGGGGATCACAGATACGCAGTATTTT. Translation gives CSATTDRGITDTQYF.

This clonotype was observed many times. This sequence joins TRBV12-3 or TRBV12-4 and TRBJ1-1; D not resolved. This CDR3 has 13 amino acids. V was shortened by 5 bases and J by 0 bases, with 7 bases between the two germline ends. The CDR3 sequence is CASSRYMNTEAFF. CDR3 bases: TGTGCCAGCAGTAGGTACATGAACACTGAAGCTTTCTTT.

The rearrangement uses TRBV6-2 or TRBV6-3 and TRBJ2-1; the D gene is possibly TRBD2 (5 bases). The CDR3 runs 15 residues. The germline CDR1 and CDR2 sequences are MNHEY and SVGEGT. The ends were cut back, 3 bases at V and 0 bases at J, with 9 bases in the middle. As DNA, the CDR3 is TGTGCCAGCAGTTATTGGGAGAGCTCCTACAATGAGCAGTTCTTC. This encodes CASSYWESSYNEQFF.

The sample holds a few counts of this clonotype. The rearrangement joins TRBV20-1 to TRBJ2-1; 7 nucleotides align to TRBD1. V lost 2 bases and J lost 9; bases outside the gene matches: 10. The germline gives CDR1 DFQATT, CDR2 SNEGSKA (reference sequence). The CDR3 is made up of 14 amino acids. The CDR3 DNA reads as TGCAGTGCTAGAAGGGGGCGATTTGGTGGTGAGCAGTTCTTC. Its translation: CSARRGRFGGEQFF.

This clonotype was picked up a small number of times. The chain joins TRBV28 to TRBJ2-7; D is possibly TRBD1 (6 bases). This CDR3 has 12 residues. The ends were cut back, 5 bases at V and 4 bases at J, with 9 bases in the middle. The germline V gene has CDR1 MDHEN and CDR2 SYDVKM. This chain's CDR3 is CASSRGLYEQYF. CDR3 in DNA: TGTGCCAGCAGTAGGGGGTTATACGAGCAGTACTTC.

The chain has TRBV12-3 or TRBV12-4 and TRBJ2-3; 12 bases are shared with TRBD1. This CDR3 comprises 14 residues. Germline trimming cut 6 bases from V and 4 bases from J; bases unmatched to any gene: 2. CDR3 in amino acids: CASRGTGGSDTQYF. The CDR3 DNA follows: TGTGCCAGCAGGGGGACAGGGGGCTCAGATACGCAGTATTTT.

This clonotype occurred many times. The chain joins TRBV12-3 or TRBV12-4 to TRBJ1-5; D perhaps matches TRBD1 (6 bases). CDR3 size: 16 residues. Trimming removed 5 bases from V and 1 base from J, with 15 bases in between. In DNA, the CDR3 is TGTGCCAGCAGTCCTGCGACAGGAGCGAGCAATCAGCCCCAGCATTTT. Amino acids: CASSPATGASNQPQHF.